The following is a TCR beta chain sequence with its context. The source of the sample is a study of blood T cell repertoires in COVID-19. The data were produced by immunoSEQ multiplex PCR, yet TCRdb's version contains in-frame clones alone and is incomplete. This repertoire shows about 82,000 clones, under 80% found once; its top ten account for approximately 40%. The TCR originated in a man aged 55 to 70 with COVID-19, enrolled during active disease. Sequencing input: peripheral blood.

The CDR3: CASSLTGYGANVLTF. Here the CDR3 DNA reads TGTGCCAGCAGCTTAACAGGTTATGGGGCCAACGTCCTGACTTTC. The J gene is TRBJ2-6, the V gene TRBV7-2; perhaps TRBD1 as D (5 bases). The V and J ends lost 2 bases and 3 bases respectively, with 8 bases between them. The CDR3 sequence is 15 residues long. The V gene's germline CDR1 is SGHTA and CDR2 FQGNSA.